This T cell receptor beta chain emerged from a study of CD8 T cells in Susac syndrome. Study results and limitations: That the number of individuals in its TCR sequencing and HLA analysis was relatively small was acknowledged by the study.

The germline V gene has CDR1 MGHDK and CDR2 SYGVNS. V lost 3 bases to trimming and J lost 0 bases, with 15 bases between them. There are 18 residues in the CDR3. A remark on this clonotype: Its matching antigen is unknown.

RNA in amounts of about 0.45 to 1 ug was reverse transcribed with random hexamers. TCRdb ran MiXCR on the immunoSEQ multiplex PCR reads and lists one entry per CDR3 protein. In the table there are around 180,000 distinct CDR3 sequences, around 95% of which are singletons. Sequencing of TCR beta drew on CD8+ and CD4+ T cells from blood. TEMRA cells underwent FACS enrichment and CD8+ and CD4+ T cells underwent negative isolation. This TCR was sampled from a human donor with multiple sclerosis. Sequencing was done on a sample of CD4+ T cells from PBMCs. V is TRBV25-1 and J is TRBJ2-6; D might be TRBD1 or TRBD2, each matching 5 bases. As DNA, the CDR3 is TGTGCCAGCAGTGATTACGGTCAGGGAGTCTCTGGGGCCAACGTCCTGACTTTC. Amino acid sequence: CASSDYGQGVSGANVLTF.